Described below is a single T cell receptor (beta chain) sequence and its context. This CDR3 spans 14 amino acids. Germline V gives CDR1 SGHRS, CDR2 YFSETQ. V was trimmed by 4 bases and J by 4 bases, leaving 15 bases between them. Profiled with immunoSEQ multiplex PCR; TCRdb holds only in-frame clones, not every one. Of fewer than 250,000 clones listed, around 85% are singletons. The data derive from a study of blood T cell repertoires in COVID-19. Across the whole study: There were acute and convalescent COVID-19 samples, and they came from the United States, Italy and Spain.

Material: peripheral blood. This sequence originates from a woman in her sixties or seventies with acute or convalescent COVID-19. This chain connects TRBV5-1 to TRBJ2-7; D is perhaps TRBD1 (8 bases). The CDR3 loop reads CASSDQQGGYEQYF. In DNA, the CDR3 is TGCGCCAGCAGCGACCAACAGGGGGGGTACGAGCAGTACTTC.